This T cell receptor beta chain derives from a study of blood T cell repertoires in COVID-19. Some clones are missing from TCRdb's copy, which holds only in-frame ones; the method was immunoSEQ multiplex PCR. This table has over 250,000 clones, under 90% appearing once. This CDR3 comprises 16 residues. V was cut by 6 bases and J by 0 bases, with 18 bases left in between. Germline V gives CDR1 LNHDA, CDR2 SQIVND (reference sequence). The material sequenced was peripheral blood. The chain links TRBV19 to TRBJ2-7, with a weak D call TRBD2 (5 bases). The TCR sequence derives from a man in his fifties with acute or convalescent COVID-19. The CDR3 bases are TGTGCCAGTAGCCCCTCTCCCGGGGAGAGCTCCTACGAGCAGTACTTC. Amino acids: CASSPSPGESSYEQYF.